This T cell receptor (beta chain) originates from a study of regulatory T cells in long-lasting Graves disease. Libraries of TCR beta came from iRepertoire HTBI primers plus Arm-PCR of CDR3 regions. How the authors handled the data: In the combined samples, some 59 TRBV and 14 to 15 TRBJ segments were identified. Each CDR3 protein gets one entry after TCRdb re-called the multiplex PCR reads with MiXCR. These V and J calls are TCRdb output, not the study's own analysis. This sample has 400,000 to 500,000 distinct CDR3 sequences, with about 22% found just once. As to this clonotype: The antigen is unknown.

Time point in this sample: persistent/refractory GD, antithyroid drugs over 5 years with positive TRAb. The TCR library was made from RNA extracted from PBMCs. Study conclusions and caveats: Clonotypes that were public and shared totalled a few thousand in persistent patients versus over 800 in new patients. Newly diagnosed patients had higher TCR diversity than persistent Graves' patients did.

Sequencing used peripheral blood mononuclear cells (PBMCs), obtained when the disease was refractory, from a patient treated with antithyroid drugs. The sequence derives from a female donor with Graves disease.

CDR3 nucleotides: TGTGCCAGCAGCTTATTAGGGAGCCAGCATTTT. Its translation: CASSLLGSQHF. V gene TRBV7-2 combines with J gene TRBJ1-5, with D hard to call. The germline V gene has CDR1 SGHTA and CDR2 FQGNSA. The CDR3 covers 11 residues. V was trimmed by 2 bases and J by 12 bases, leaving 8 bases between them. The variable domain in full, with the rest retrieved from reference TRBV7-2 and TRBJ1-5, is GAGVSQSPSNKVTEKGKDVELRCDPISGHTALYWYRQSLGQGLEFLIYFQGNSAPDKSGLPSDRFSAERTGGSVSTLTIQRTQQEDSAVYLCASSLLGSQHFGDGTRLSIL.